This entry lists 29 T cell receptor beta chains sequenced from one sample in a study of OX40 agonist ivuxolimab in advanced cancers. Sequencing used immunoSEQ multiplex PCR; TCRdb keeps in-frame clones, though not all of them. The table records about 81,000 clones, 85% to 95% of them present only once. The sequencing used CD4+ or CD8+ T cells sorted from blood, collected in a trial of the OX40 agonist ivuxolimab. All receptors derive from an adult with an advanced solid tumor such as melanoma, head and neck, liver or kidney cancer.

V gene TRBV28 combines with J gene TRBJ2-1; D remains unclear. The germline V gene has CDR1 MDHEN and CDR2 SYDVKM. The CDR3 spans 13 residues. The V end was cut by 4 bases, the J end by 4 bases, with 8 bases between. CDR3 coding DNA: TGTGCCAGCAGTTCCGTCGAGTACAATGAGCAGTTCTTC. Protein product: CASSSVEYNEQFF.

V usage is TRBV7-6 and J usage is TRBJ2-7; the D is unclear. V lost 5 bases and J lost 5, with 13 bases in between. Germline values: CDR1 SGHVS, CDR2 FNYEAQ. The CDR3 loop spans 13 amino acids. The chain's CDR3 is CASSPAPLDEQYF. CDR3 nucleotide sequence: TGTGCCAGCAGCCCCGCCCCCTTGGACGAGCAGTACTTC. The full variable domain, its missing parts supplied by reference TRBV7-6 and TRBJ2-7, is GAGVSQSPRYKVTKRGQDVALRCDPISGHVSLYWYRQALGQGPEFLTYFNYEAQQDKSGLPNDRFSAERPEGSISTLTIQRTEQRDSAMYRCASSPAPLDEQYFGPGTRLTVT.

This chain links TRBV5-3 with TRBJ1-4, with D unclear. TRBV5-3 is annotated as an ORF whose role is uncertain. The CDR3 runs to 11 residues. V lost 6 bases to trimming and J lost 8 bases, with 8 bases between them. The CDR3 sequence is CARTLREKLFF. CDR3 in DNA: TGTGCCAGAACCCTTAGGGAAAAACTGTTTTTT.

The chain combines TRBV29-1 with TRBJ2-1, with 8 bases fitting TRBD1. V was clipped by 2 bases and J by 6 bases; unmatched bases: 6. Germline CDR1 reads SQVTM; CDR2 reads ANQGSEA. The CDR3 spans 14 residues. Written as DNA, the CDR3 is TGCAGCGTTGAATTCGGACAGGGAATCAATGAGCAGTTCTTC. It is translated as CSVEFGQGINEQFF.

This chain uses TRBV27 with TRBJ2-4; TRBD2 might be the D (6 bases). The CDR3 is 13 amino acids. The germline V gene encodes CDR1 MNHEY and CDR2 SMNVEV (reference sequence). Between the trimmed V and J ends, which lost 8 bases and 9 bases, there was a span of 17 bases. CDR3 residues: CASGLRDWSIQYF. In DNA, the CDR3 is TGTGCCAGCGGACTCCGGGACTGGAGCATTCAGTACTTC.

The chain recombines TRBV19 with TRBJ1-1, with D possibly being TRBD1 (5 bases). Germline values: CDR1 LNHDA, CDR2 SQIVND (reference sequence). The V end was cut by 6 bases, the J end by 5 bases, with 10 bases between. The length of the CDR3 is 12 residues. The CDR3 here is CASREGPTEAFF. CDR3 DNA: TGTGCCAGTAGAGAGGGACCGACTGAAGCTTTCTTT.

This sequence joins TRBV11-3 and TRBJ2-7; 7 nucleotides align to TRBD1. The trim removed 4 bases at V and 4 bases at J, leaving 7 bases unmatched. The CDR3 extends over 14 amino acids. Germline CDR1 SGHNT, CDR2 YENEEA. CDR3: CASSYPGQLYEQYF. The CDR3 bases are TGTGCCAGCAGCTATCCGGGACAGCTATACGAGCAGTACTTC.

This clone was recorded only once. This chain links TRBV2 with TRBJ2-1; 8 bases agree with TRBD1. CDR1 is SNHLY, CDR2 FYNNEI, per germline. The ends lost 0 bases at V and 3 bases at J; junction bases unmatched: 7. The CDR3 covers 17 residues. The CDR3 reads CASSEALGTGYYNEQFF. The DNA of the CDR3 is TGTGCCAGCAGTGAAGCGCTTGGGACAGGATACTACAATGAGCAGTTCTTC.

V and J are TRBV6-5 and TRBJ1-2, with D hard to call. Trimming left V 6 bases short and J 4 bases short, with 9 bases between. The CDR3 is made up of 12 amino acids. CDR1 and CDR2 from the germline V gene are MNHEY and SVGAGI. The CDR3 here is CASSPGPYGYTF. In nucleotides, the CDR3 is TGTGCCAGCAGCCCCGGGCCCTATGGCTACACCTTC.

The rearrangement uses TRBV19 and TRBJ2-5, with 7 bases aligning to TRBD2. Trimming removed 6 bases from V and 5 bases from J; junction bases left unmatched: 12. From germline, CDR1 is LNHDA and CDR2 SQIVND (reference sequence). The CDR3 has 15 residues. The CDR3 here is CASSSEIREVETQYF. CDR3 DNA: TGTGCCAGTAGCTCTGAAATTCGGGAGGTGGAGACCCAGTACTTC.

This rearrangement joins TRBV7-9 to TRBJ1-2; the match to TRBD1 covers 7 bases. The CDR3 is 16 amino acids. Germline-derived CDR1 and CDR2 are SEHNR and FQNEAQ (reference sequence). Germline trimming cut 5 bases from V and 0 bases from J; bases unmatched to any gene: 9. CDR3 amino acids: CASSPRDSPSNYGYTF. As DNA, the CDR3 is TGTGCCAGCAGCCCCCGGGACAGTCCTTCTAACTATGGCTACACCTTC.

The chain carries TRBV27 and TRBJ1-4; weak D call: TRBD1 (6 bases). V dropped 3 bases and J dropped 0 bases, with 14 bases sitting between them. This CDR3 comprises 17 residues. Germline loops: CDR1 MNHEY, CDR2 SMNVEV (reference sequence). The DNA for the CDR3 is TGTGCCAGCAGTTTCGGGGTAGGGGGGGCAACTAATGAAAAACTGTTTTTT. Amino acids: CASSFGVGGATNEKLFF.

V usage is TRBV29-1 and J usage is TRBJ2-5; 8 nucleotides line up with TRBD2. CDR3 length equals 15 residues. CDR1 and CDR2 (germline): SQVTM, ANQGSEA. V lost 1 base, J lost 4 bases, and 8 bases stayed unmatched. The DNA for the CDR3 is TGCAGCGTTGAAGGACTTGGGACTAGAGGAGAGACCCAGTACTTC. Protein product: CSVEGLGTRGETQYF.

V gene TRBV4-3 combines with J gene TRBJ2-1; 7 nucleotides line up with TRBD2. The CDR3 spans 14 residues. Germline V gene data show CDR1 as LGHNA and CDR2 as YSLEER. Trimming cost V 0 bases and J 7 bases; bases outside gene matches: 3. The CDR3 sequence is CASSQEGGGNEQFF. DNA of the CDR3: TGCGCCAGCAGCCAAGAGGGGGGAGGGAATGAGCAGTTCTTC.

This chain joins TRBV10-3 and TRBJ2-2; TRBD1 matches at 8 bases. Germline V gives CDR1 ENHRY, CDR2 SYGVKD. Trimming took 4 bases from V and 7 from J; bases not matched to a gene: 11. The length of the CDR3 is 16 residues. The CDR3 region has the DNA TGTGCCATCAGTGGAGTGGGCAGGGGGCTTGGCGGGGAGCTGTTTTTT. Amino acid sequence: CAISGVGRGLGGELFF.

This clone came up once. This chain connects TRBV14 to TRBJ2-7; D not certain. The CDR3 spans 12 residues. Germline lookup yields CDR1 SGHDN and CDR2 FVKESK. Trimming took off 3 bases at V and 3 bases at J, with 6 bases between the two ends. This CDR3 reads CASSQNHYEQYF. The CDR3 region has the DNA TGTGCCAGCAGCCAGAACCACTACGAGCAGTACTTC. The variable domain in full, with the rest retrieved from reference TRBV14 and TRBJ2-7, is EAGVTQFPSHSVIEKGQTVTLRCDPISGHDNLYWYRRVMGKEIKFLLHFVKESKQDESGMPNNRFLAERTGGTYSTLKVQPAELEDSGVYFCASSQNHYEQYFGPGTRLTVT.

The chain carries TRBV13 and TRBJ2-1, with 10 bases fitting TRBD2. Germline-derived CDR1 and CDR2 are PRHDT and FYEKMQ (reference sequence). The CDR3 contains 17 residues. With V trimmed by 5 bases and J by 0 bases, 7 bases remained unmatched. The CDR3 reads CASSHGIAGGSYNEQFF. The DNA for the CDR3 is TGTGCCAGCAGCCACGGGATAGCGGGGGGCTCCTACAATGAGCAGTTCTTC.

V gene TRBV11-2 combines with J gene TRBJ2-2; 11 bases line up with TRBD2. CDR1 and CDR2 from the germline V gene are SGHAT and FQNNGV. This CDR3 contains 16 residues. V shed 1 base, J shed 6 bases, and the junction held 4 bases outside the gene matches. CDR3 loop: CASSLVPSGGPGELFF. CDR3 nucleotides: TGTGCCAGCAGCTTAGTACCTAGCGGGGGGCCCGGGGAGCTGTTTTTT.

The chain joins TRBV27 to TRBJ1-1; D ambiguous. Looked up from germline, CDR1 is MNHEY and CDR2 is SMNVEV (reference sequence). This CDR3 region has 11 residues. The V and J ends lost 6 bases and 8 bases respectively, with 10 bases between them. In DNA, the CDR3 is TGTGCCAGCAGAGGGATAGGGGAAGCTTTCTTT. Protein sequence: CASRGIGEAFF.

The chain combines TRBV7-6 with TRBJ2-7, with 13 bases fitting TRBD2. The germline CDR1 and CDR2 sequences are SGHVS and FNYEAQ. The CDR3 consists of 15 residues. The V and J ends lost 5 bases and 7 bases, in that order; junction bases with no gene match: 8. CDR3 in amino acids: CASSPGLAGAPEQYF. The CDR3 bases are TGTGCCAGCAGCCCAGGACTAGCGGGGGCCCCGGAGCAGTACTTC.

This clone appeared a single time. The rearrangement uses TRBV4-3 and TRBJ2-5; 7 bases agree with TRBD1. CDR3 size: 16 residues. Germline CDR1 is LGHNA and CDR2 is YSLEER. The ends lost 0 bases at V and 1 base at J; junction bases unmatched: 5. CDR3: CASSQERGQIQETQYF. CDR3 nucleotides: TGCGCCAGCAGCCAAGAAAGGGGACAGATCCAAGAGACCCAGTACTTC.

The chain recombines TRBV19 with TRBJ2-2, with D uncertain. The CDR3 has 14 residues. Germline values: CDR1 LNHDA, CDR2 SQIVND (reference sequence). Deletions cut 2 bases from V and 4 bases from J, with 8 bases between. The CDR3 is CASSILSSTGELFF. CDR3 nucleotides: TGTGCCAGTAGTATACTCAGTAGCACCGGGGAGCTGTTTTTT.

Here the CDR3 reads CASVPTGTGASENYGYTF. The CDR3 bases are TGCGCCAGCGTACCTACCGGGACAGGGGCTTCTGAGAACTATGGCTACACCTTC. The chain carries TRBV23-1 and TRBJ1-2; 10 nucleotides agree with TRBD1. TRBV23-1 is classed as an ORF, of uncertain function. After removal of 8 bases from V and 2 bases from J, the junction contained 17 bases not matched to a gene. This CDR3 has 18 amino acids.

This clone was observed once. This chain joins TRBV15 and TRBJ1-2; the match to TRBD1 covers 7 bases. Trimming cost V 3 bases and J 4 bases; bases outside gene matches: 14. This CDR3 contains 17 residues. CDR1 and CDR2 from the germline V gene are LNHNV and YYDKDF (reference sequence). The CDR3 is CATSRGFQGDSVYGYTF. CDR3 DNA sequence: TGTGCCACCAGCAGGGGGTTCCAGGGGGATTCCGTCTATGGCTACACCTTC.

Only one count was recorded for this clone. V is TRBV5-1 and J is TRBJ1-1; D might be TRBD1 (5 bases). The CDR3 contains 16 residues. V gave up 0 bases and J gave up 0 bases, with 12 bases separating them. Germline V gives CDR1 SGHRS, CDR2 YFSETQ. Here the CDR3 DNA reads TGCGCCAGCAGCTTGGAGGGGACCGCAGTGAACACTGAAGCTTTCTTT. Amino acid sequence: CASSLEGTAVNTEAFF.

The CDR3 sequence is CAISESLAGTGELFF. CDR3 DNA sequence: TGTGCCATCAGTGAGTCACTAGCGGGAACCGGGGAGCTGTTTTTT. The chain employs TRBV10-3 and TRBJ2-2; TRBD2 matches 10 bases. From germline, CDR1 is ENHRY and CDR2 SYGVKD. The CDR3 loop spans 15 amino acids. Trimming at V came to 0 bases and at J to 5 bases, leaving 0 bases not matched to a gene.

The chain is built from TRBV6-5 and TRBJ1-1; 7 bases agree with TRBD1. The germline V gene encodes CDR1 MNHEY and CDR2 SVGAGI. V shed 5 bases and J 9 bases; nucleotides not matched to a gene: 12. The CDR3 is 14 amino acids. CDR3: CASSPKKTGSKAFF. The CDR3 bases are TGTGCCAGCAGTCCAAAGAAGACAGGGTCGAAAGCTTTCTTT.

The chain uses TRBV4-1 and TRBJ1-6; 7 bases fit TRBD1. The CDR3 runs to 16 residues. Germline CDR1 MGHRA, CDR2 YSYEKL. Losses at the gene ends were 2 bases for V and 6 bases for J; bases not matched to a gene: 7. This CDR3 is CASSQQPRQGNSPLHF. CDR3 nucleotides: TGCGCCAGCAGCCAACAACCCCGACAGGGTAATTCACCCCTCCACTTT.

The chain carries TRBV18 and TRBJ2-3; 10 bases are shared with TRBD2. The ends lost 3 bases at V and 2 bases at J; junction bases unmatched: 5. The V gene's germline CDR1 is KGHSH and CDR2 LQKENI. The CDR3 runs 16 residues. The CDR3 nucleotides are TGTGCCAGCTCACCTACCAGCGGGAGGGACACAGATACGCAGTATTTT. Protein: CASSPTSGRDTDTQYF.